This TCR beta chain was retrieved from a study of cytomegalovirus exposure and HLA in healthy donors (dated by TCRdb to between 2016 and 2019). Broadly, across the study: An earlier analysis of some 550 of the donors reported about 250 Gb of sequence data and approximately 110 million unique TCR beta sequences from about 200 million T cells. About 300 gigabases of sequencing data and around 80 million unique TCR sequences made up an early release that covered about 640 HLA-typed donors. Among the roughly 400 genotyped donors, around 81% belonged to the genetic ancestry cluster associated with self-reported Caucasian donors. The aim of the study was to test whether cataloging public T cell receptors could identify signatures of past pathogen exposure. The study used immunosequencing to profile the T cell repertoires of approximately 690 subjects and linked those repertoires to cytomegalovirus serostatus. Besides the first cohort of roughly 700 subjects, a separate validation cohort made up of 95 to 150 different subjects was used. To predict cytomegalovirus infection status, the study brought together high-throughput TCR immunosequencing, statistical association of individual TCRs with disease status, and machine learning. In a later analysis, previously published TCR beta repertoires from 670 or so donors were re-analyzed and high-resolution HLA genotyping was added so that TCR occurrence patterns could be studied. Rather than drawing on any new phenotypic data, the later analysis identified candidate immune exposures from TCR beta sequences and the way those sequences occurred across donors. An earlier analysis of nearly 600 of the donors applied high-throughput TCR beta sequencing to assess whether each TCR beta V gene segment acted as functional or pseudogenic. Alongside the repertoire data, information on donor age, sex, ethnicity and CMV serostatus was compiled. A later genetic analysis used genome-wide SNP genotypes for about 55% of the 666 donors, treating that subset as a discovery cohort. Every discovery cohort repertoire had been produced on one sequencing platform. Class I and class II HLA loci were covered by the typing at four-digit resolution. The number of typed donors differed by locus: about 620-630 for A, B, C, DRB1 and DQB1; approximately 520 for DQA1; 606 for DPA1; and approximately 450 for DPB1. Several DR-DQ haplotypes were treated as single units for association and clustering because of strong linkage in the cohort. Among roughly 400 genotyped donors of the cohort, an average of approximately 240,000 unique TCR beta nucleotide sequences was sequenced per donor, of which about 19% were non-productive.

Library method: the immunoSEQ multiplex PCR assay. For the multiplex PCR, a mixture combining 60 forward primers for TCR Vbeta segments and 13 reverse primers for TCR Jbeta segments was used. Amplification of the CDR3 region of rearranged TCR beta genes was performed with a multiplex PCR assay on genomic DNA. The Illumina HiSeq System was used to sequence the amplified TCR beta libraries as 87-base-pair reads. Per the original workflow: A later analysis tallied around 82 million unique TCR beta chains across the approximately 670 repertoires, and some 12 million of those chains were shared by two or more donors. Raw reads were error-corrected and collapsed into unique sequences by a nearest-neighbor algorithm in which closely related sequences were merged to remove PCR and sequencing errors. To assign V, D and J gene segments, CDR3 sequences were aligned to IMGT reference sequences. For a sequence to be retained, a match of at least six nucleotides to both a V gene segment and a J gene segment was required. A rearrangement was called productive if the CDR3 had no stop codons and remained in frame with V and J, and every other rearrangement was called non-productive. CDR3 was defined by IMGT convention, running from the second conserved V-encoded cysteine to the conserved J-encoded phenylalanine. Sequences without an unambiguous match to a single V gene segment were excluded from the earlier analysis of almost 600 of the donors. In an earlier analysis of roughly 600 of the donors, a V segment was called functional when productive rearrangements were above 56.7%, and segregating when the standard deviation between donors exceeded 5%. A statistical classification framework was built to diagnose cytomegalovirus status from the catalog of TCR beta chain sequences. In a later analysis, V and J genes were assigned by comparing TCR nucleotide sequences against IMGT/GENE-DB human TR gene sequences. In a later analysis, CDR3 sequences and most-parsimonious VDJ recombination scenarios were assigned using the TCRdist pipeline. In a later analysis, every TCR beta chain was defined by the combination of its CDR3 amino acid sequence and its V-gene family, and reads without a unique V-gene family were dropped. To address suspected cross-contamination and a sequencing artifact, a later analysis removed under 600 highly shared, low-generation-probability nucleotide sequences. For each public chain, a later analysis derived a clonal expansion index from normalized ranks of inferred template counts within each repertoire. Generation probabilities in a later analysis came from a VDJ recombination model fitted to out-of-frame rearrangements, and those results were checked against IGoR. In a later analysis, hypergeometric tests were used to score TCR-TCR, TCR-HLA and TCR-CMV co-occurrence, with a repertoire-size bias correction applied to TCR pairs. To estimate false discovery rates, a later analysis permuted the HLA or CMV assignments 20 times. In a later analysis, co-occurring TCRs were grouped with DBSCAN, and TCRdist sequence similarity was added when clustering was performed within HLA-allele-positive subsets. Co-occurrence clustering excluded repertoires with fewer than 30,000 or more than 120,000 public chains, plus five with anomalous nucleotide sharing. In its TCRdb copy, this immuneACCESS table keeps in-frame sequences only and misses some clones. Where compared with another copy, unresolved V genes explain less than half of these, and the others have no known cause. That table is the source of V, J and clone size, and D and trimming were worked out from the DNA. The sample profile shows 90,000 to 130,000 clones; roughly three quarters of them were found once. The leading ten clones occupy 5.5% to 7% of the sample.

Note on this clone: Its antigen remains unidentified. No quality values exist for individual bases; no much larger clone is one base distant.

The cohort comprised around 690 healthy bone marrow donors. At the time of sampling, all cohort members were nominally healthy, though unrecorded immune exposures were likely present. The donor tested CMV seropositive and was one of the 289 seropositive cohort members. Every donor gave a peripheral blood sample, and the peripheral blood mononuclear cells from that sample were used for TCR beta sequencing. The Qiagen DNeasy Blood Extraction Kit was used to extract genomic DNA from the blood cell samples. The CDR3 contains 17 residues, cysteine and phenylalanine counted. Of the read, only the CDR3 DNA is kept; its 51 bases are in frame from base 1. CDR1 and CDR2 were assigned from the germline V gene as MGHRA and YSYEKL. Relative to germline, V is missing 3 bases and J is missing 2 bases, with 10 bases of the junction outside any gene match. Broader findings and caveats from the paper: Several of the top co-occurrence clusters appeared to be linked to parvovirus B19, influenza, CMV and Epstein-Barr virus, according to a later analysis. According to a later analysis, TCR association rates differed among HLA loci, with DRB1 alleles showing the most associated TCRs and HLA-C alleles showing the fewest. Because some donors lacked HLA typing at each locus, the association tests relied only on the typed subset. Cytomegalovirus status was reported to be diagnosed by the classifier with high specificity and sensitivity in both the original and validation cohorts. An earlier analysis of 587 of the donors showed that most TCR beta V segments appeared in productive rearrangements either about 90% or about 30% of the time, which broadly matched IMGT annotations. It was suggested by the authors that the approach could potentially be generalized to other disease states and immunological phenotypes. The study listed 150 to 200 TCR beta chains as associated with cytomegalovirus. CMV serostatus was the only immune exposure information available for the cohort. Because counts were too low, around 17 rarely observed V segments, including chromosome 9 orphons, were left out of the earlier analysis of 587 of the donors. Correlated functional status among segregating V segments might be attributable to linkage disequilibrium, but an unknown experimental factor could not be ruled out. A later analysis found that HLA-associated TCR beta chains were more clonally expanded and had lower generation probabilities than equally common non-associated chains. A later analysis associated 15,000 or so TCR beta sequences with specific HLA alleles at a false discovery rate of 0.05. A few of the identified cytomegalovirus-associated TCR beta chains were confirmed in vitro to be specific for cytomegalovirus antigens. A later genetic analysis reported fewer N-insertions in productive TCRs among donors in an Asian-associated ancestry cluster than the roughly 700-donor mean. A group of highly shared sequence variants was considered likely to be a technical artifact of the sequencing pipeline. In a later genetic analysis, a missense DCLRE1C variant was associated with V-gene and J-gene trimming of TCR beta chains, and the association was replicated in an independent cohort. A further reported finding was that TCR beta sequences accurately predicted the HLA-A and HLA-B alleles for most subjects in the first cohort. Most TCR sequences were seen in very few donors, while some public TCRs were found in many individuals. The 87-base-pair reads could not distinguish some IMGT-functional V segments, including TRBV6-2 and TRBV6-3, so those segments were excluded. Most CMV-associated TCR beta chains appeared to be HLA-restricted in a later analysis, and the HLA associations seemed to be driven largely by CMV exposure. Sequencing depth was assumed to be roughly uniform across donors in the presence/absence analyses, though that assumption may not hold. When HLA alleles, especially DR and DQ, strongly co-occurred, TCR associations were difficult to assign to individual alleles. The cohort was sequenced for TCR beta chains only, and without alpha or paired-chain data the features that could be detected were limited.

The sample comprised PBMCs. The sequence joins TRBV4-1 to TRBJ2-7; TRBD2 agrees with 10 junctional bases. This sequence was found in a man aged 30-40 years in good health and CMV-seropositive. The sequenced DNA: TGCGCCAGCAGCCAGGACCCATCTAGCGGGGGAACCTACGAGCAGTACTTC. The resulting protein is CASSQDPSSGGTYEQYF.